Described below is a single T cell receptor (beta chain) sequence and its context. Its specificity is unknown. This specimen belongs to a study of T cells in Graves' hyperthyroidism and ophthalmopathy. The source material, RNA transcripts, was used to amplify TCR beta CDR3 regions. First-round RT-PCR of the TCR CDR3 relied on the HTBI primer set. A single record per CDR3 protein comes from TCRdb applying MiXCR to the multiplex PCR reads. The sample includes about 400,000 distinct CDR3 sequences, approximately 15% seen only once; the top ten take approximately 32%. The germline V and J ends were trimmed by 4 bases and 5 bases, with 15 bases remaining between them. The CDR3 is made up of 15 amino acids. CDR1 and CDR2 from the germline V gene are LNHDA and SQIVND (reference sequence). Study observations and caveats: The blood repertoire included most of the expanded thyroid clonotypes above 0.001.

Sequenced input: blood. V and J are TRBV19 and TRBJ1-5; tentative D call: TRBD1 (6 bases). The TCR comes from a woman aged 30 to 39 with Graves' hyperthyroidism. This CDR3 is CASSTPDRLYQPQHF. CDR3 nucleotide sequence: TGTGCCAGTAGTACCCCTGACAGGCTGTATCAGCCCCAGCATTTT.